This record looks at one T cell receptor (beta chain) sequence and its context. This clonotype is a singleton in its sample. What antigen it recognizes has not been identified. At one of its ends the junction is not consistent with the germline gene, which may arise from a read error. The data derive from a study of blood T cells in healthy people across ages (dated by TCRdb to the mid-2010s). Describing the broader study: In model experiments, roughly one uniquely barcoded TCR beta cDNA molecule per two T cells was captured by template switching. Using deep sequencing normalized with unique cDNA molecular identifiers, the study measured how TCR beta repertoire diversity changes with age. Using the same blood draw, the study looked at two additional independent replicas of 1 million unique cDNA reads for two donors, one aged 18 to 30 and the other aged 80 or older. Donors of different ages were randomly distributed across sequencing lanes to avoid experimental bias. The donors were split into four age groups: young (average 16 years), middle-aged (over 35), aged (approximately 59) and long-lived (approximately 89). Beyond this particular receptor, the publication reports: Estimates of total diversity based on one million sequenced T cells were regarded as lower bounds and as underestimates. Bulk unsorted PBMC profiling prevented conclusive comparison of naive and antigen-experienced compartments. Observed TCR beta diversity per million T cells fell roughly linearly with age, and a significant reduction was already apparent by age about 38. The CMV infection status of donors was not known, potentially confounding age-related changes in expanded clonotypes. Compared with the aged group, the long-lived group had more naive CD4+ T cells, fewer expanded clones and increased TCR diversity, a pattern suggesting age selection. There was a strong correlation between observed TCR beta diversity and the percentage of naive T cells measured by flow cytometry.

The donors were roughly 39 Caucasian individuals from Russia, aged roughly 6 to 100 years, who were systemically healthy. Around 10 milliliters of peripheral blood were collected from each donor into EDTA-treated Vacutainer tubes. PBMCs were isolated by Ficoll-Paque density-gradient centrifugation, with at least 6 million obtained per sample. Total RNA was extracted from PBMCs with Trizol reagent, with at least 6 micrograms obtained per sample. For every donor, flow cytometry on a PBMC aliquot measured the percentage of naive CD45RAhigh/CD27high T cells. Including the terminal cysteine and phenylalanine, the CDR3 comprises 11 residues. Kept here is only the CDR3 DNA, which spans 33 bases and is read in frame from base 1. CDR1 and CDR2, per the germline V gene, are SGHDT and YYEEEE. Libraries were prepared through 5' RACE. The instrument given in TCRdb is Illumina HiSeq 2500. A second roughly 7 to 11 cycle PCR used a sample-barcoded 5' primer and a J-beta primer mix. A unique molecular identifier was introduced onto each TCR beta cDNA molecule by a template-switch 5' adaptor carrying 12 random nucleotides. Each sample yielded at least 2.5 million CDR3-containing paired-end reads. First-strand cDNA was synthesized from all RNA with the Mint cDNA synthesis kit, primed by a TRBC-specific oligonucleotide. After uracil-DNA glycosylase treatment, a first 18-cycle PCR used universal primers M1SS and BC2_uni_R on all cDNA. Processing in the source paper ran as follows. For normalization, 1 million high-quality reads were randomly selected from each sample, with every read carrying a distinct molecular identifier. Reads sharing molecular identifiers were discarded rather than binned into consensus sequences. CDR3 identification, clonotype clustering and error correction used MiTCR with a Q25 quality threshold and the strictest error-elimination algorithm. A nonparametric unseen species model with Euler transformation was used to estimate lower-bound total TCR beta diversity. The raw public data were reprocessed by TCRdb itself: fastp quality trimming at Q25, MiXCR clonotype calling, in-frame beta chains only. Rows matching on CDR3 protein sequence are summarized as one entry with the most common DNA and genes. What appears here as the V and J calls and clone size reflects TCRdb's work, not the paper's. For this sample there are fewer than 2,000,000 distinct CDR3 sequences; about 35% appear just once. About 11% of the sample is taken by the ten largest.

The chain uses TRBV5-6 and TRBJ2-1, with no confidently assigned D gene. Sequencing was performed on blood. The clonotype comes from a woman in her twenties or thirties in good health. The DNA sequence follows: TGTGCCTGCAGCTTTGGGATAAAGCAGTTCTTC. This translates into CACSFGIKQFF.